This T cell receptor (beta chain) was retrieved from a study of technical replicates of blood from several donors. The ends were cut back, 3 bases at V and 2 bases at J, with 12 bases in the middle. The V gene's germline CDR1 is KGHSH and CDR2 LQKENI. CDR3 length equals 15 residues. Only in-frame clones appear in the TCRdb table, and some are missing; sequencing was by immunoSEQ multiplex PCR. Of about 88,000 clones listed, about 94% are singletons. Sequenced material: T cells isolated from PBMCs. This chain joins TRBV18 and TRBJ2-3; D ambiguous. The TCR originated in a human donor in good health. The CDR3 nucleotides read TGTGCCAGCTCACCCCTAGGATATTACACAGATACGCAGTATTTT. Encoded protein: CASSPLGYYTDTQYF.